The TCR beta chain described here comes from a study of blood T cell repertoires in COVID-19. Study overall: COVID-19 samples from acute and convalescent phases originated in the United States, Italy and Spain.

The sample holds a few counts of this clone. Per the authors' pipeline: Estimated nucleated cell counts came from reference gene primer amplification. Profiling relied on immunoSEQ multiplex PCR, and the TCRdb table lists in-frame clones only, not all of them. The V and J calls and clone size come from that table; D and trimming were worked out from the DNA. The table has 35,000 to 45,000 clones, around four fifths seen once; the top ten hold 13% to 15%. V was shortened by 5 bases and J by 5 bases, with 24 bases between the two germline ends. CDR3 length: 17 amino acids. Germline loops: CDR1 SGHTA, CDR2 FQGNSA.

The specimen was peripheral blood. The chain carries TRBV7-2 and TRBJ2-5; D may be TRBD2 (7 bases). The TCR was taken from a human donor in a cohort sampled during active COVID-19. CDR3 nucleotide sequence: TGTGCCAGCAGCCTCGGCCCTAGGGGGGGCCTAAGGGAGACCCAGTACTTC. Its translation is CASSLGPRGGLRETQYF.